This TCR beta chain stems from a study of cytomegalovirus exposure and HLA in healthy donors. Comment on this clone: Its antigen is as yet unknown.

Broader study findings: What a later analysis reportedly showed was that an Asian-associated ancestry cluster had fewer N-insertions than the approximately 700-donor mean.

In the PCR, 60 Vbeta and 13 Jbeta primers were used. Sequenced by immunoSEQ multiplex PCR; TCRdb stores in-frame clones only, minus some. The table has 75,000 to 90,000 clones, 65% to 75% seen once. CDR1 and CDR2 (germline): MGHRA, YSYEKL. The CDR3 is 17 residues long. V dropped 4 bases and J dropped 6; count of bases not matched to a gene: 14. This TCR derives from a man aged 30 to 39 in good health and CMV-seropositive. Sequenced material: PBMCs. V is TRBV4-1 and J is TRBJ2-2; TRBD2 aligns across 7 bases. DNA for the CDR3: TGCGCCAGCAGCCCCATTGGGGAGGGGAGGTCGTCCGGGGAGCTGTTTTTT. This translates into CASSPIGEGRSSGELFF.